This T cell receptor beta chain is from a study of blood T cell repertoires in COVID-19. On the study more broadly: The United States, Italy and Spain provided the acute and convalescent COVID-19 samples. Nucleic acid was either cDNA or gDNA, and it came from T cells, B-cell-depleted T cells, or PBMCs.

In the source study's methods: Nucleated cell number was recorded as an estimate derived from reference gene primer amplification. Only in-frame clones appear in the TCRdb table, and some are missing; sequencing was by immunoSEQ multiplex PCR. D and trimming were read from the DNA, whereas the V and J calls and clone size are those reported in that table. This table holds 150,000 to 200,000 clones, about 92% found once. The clonotype comes from a man aged 60 to 75 with active or convalescent COVID-19. Sequencing was done on a sample of peripheral blood.

The CDR3 nucleotides are TGTGCCTGGGACAGGGGGATTGGGGCTGAAGCTTTCTTT. Protein sequence: CAWDRGIGAEAFF. This chain joins TRBV30 and TRBJ1-1; 9 positions agree with TRBD1. With 5 bases clipped from V and 6 bases from J, the junction kept 7 bases outside the gene matches. The germline gives CDR1 GTSNPN, CDR2 SVGIG (reference sequence). The CDR3 runs to 13 residues.